This T cell receptor beta chain came from a study of cytomegalovirus exposure and HLA in healthy donors. CDR1 and CDR2 (germline): LNHDA, SQIVND (reference sequence). The CDR3 spans 15 residues. Between the trimmed V and J ends, which lost 3 bases and 0 bases, there was a span of 9 bases. Primers for the PCR totalled 60 Vbeta and 13 Jbeta. Measured with immunoSEQ multiplex PCR; TCRdb has only the in-frame clones, and not every one. The data show roughly 120,000 clones, and the top ten clones hold 3% to 4.5%. The specimen was PBMCs. The sequence was obtained from a man aged 25-45 years in good health and CMV-seronegative. The J gene is TRBJ2-1, the V gene TRBV19; D gene uncertain. The CDR3 bases are TGTGCCAGTAGTATGCAGCCTAGCTCCTACAATGAGCAGTTCTTC. Protein sequence: CASSMQPSSYNEQFF.